The entry below gives a single T cell receptor (beta chain) sequence along with its context. Sequencing was performed with immunoSEQ multiplex PCR; in TCRdb, only in-frame clones are kept and a portion is missing. The repertoire holds about 76,000 clones, with roughly 91% as singletons. Sample time point: after dendritic cell vaccination, including at tumor progression/relapse. This sample is drawn from a study of glioma-infiltrating T cells after dendritic cell vaccination. Sequenced material: blood, taken after dendritic cell vaccination. The TCR sequence derives from a human donor with glioblastoma.

CDR3 amino acids: CASSHPGGNHGYTF. The CDR3 DNA reads TGTGCCAGCAGTCACCCGGGGGGGAACCATGGCTACACCTTC. This rearrangement joins TRBV27 to TRBJ1-2, with D possibly matching TRBD1 (5 bases). The germline V and J ends were trimmed by 5 bases and 6 bases, with 16 bases remaining between them. This CDR3 has 14 amino acids. Germline V gene lookup returns CDR1 MNHEY and CDR2 SMNVEV (reference sequence).